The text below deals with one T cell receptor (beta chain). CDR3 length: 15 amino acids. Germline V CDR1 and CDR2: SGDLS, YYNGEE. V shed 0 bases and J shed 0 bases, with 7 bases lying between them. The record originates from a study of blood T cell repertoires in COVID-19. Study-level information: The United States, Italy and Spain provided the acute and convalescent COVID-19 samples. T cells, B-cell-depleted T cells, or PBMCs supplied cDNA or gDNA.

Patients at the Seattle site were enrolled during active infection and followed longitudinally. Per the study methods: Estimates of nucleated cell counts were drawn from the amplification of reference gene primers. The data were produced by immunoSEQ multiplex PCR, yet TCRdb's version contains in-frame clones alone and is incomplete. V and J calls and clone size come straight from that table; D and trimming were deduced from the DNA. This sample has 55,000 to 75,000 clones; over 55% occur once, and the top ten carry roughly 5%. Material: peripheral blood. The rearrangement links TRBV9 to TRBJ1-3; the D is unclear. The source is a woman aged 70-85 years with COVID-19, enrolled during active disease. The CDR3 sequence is CASSVGPLSGNTIYF. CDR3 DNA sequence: TGTGCCAGCAGCGTAGGGCCGCTCTCTGGAAACACCATATATTTT.